Following are 6 T cell receptor beta chains from one sample sequenced in a study of response to subunit inactivated influenza vaccine. In TCRdb, the RT-PCR reads were re-called with MiXCR into one record per CDR3 protein. Among 170,000 or so distinct CDR3 sequences listed, around 10% were seen once. Sequencing used CD8+ T cells sorted from PBMCs, obtained 23 months after vaccination. All receptors come from a man aged 50 to 69 who received an inactivated influenza vaccine.

The genes are TRBV28 and TRBJ2-3; TRBD1 or TRBD2 may be the D gene (5 bases each). Trimming shortened V by 3 bases and J by 1 base, and 14 bases separated the two germline ends. There are 16 residues in the CDR3. Germline CDR1 MDHEN, CDR2 SYDVKM. The CDR3 nucleotides read TGTGCCAGCAGTTTTGGGACGGACGGCCGCACAGATACGCAGTATTTT. As protein: CASSFGTDGRTDTQYF.

This clonotype was observed many times. The V call is TRBV11-2, the J call TRBJ2-1, with D unclear. V was shortened by 1 base and J by 5 bases, with 3 bases between the two germline ends. Germline V gene data show CDR1 as SGHAT and CDR2 as FQNNGV. There are 12 residues in the CDR3. The CDR3 DNA reads as TGTGCCAGCAGCTTAGCCGACAATGAGCAGTTCTTC. Encoded protein: CASSLADNEQFF.

J is TRBJ2-1 and V is TRBV18; D possibly matches TRBD1 or TRBD2 (5 bases each). The germline gives CDR1 KGHSH, CDR2 LQKENI. The ends were cut back, 3 bases at V and 2 bases at J, with 11 bases in the middle. This CDR3 is built from 15 residues. The CDR3, as DNA: TGTGCCAGCTCACCGAGGGACGGGACCTACAATGAGCAGTTCTTC. Its translation: CASSPRDGTYNEQFF.

This clonotype occurred many times. The chain recombines TRBV12-3 or TRBV12-4 with TRBJ2-5; 11 bases align to TRBD1. The V segment lost 5 bases and the J segment 5 bases; nucleotides outside the gene matches: 4. This CDR3 spans 14 amino acids. Here the CDR3 DNA reads TGTGCCAGCAGTATTCGGACAGGGGGCGAGACCCAGTACTTC. It translates to CASSIRTGGETQYF.

This clonotype was seen more than once but under ten times. The V call is TRBV6-1, the J call TRBJ1-2; a weak D match, TRBD1 (6 bases). This CDR3 comprises 14 residues. CDR1 and CDR2 (germline): MNHNS, SASEGT. V lost 3 bases to trimming and J lost 5 bases, with 13 bases between them. The DNA for the CDR3 is TGTGCCAGCAGTGAGGCCAGACAGGCGTATGGCTACACCTTC. The encoded protein is CASSEARQAYGYTF.

In its sample, this clonotype was seen a few times. V and J are TRBV7-3 and TRBJ2-2, with D possibly being TRBD1 (6 bases). CDR1 is SGHTA and CDR2 is FQGTGA in the germline V gene. There are 16 residues in the CDR3. V dropped 5 bases and J dropped 7 bases, with 20 bases sitting between them. As DNA, the CDR3 is TGTGCCAGCAGCCCAACCCTTACAGGGAGCGGCGGGGAGCTGTTTTTT. Translated, it gives CASSPTLTGSGGELFF.